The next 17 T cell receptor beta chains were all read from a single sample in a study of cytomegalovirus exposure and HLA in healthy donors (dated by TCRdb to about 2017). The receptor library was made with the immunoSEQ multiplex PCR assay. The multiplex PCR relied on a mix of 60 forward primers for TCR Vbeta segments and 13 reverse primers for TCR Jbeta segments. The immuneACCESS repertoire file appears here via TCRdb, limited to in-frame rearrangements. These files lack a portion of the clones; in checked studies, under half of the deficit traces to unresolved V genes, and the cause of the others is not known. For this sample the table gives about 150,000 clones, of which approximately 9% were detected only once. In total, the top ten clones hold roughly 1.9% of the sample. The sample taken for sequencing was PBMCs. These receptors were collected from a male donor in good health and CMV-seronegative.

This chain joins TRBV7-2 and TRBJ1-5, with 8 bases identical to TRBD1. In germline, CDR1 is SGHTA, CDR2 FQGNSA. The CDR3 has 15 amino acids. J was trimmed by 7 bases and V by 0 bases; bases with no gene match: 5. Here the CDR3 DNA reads TGTGCCAGCAGCTTAGCGTTGACAGGGGACCAGCCCCAGCATTTT. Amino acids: CASSLALTGDQPQHF.

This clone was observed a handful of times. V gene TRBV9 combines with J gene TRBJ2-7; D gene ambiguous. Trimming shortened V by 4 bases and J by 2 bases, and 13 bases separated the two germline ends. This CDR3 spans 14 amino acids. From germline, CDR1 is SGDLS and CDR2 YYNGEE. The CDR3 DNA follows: TGTGCCAGCAGCCCCCCCCCGGGTACCTACGAGCAGTACTTC. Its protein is CASSPPPGTYEQYF.

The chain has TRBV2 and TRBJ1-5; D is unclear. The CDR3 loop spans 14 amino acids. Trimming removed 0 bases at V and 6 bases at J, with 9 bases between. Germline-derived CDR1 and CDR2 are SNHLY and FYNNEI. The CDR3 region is CASSEAAALQPQHF. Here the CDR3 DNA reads TGTGCCAGCAGTGAAGCGGCGGCCCTTCAGCCCCAGCATTTT. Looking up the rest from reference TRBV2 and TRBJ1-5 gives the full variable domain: EPEVTQTPSHQVTQMGQEVILRCVPISNHLYFYWYRQILGQKVEFLVSFYNNEISEKSEIFDDQFSVERPDGSNFTLKIRSTKLEDSAMYFCASSEAAALQPQHFGDGTRLSIL.

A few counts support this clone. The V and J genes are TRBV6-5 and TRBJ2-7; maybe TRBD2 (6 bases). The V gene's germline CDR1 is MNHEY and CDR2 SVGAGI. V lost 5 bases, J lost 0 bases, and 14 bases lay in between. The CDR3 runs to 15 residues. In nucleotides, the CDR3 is TGTGCCAGCAGTGGACATGGGGGGTACTCCTACGAGCAGTACTTC. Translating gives CASSGHGGYSYEQYF.

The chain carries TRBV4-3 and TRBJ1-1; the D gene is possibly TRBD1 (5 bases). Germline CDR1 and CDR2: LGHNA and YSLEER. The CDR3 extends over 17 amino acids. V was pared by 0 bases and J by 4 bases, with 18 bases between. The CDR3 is CASSQDSAGRLGTEAFF. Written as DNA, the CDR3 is TGCGCCAGCAGCCAAGATAGCGCAGGGAGGCTGGGCACTGAAGCTTTCTTT.

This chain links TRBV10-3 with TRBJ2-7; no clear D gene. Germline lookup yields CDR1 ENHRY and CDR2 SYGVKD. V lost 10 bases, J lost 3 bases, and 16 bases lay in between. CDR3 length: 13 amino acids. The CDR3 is CATGGVGNYEQYF. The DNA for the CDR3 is TGTGCCACCGGTGGAGTCGGTAACTACGAGCAGTACTTC.

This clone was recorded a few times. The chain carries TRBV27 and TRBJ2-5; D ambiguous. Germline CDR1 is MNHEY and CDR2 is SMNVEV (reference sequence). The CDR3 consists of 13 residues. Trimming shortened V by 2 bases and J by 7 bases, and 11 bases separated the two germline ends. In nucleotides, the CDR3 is TGTGCCAGCAGTTTAATCCCCTCCGGGACCCAGTACTTC. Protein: CASSLIPSGTQYF.

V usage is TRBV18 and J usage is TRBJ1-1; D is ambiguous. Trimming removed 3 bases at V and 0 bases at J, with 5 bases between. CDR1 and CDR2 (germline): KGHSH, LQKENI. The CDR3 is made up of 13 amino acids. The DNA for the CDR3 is TGTGCCAGCTCACCGCGGGTGAACACTGAAGCTTTCTTT. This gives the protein CASSPRVNTEAFF.

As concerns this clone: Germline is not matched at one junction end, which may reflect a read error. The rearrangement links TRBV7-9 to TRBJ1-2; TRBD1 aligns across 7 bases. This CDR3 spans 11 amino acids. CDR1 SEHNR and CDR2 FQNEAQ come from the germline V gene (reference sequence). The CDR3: CASSLGGQSHF. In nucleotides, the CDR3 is TGTGCCAGCAGCTTAGGGGGACAGTCTCACTTC.

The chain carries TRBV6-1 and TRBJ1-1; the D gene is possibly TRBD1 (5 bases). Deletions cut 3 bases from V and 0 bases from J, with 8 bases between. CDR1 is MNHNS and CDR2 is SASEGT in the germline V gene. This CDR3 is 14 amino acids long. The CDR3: CASSDGGMNTEAFF. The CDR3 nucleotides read TGTGCCAGCAGTGACGGGGGTATGAACACTGAAGCTTTCTTT.

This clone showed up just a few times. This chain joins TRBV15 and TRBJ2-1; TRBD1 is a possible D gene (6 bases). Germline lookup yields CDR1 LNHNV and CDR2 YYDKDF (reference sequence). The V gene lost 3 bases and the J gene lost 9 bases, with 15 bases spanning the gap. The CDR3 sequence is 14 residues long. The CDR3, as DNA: TGTGCCACCAGCAGGTACCGGGAAGGGGGTGAGCAGTTCTTC. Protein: CATSRYREGGEQFF. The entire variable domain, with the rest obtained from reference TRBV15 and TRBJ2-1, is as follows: DAMVIQNPRYQVTQFGKPVTLSCSQTLNHNVMYWYQQKSSQAPKLLFHYYDKDFNNEADTPDNFQSRRPNTSFCFLDIRSPGLGDTAMYLCATSRYREGGEQFFGPGTRLTVL.

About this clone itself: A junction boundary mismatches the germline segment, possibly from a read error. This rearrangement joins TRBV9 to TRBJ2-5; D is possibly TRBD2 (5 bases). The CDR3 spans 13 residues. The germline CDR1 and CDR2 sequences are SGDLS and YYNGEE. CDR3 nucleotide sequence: TGTGCCAGCAGCGTAGATGGAGTTGAGGGCCAGGACTTC. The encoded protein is CASSVDGVEGQDF.

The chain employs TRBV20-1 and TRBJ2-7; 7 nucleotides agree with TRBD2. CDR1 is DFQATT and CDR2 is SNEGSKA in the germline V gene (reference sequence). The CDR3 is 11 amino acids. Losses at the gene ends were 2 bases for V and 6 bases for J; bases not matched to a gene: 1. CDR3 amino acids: CSARSGGEQYF. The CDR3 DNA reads TGCAGTGCTAGATCGGGAGGCGAGCAGTACTTC.

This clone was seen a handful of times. The CDR3 reads CASREQTARWTEAFF. The CDR3 nucleotides are TGTGCCAGCAGGGAACAAACGGCCAGGTGGACTGAAGCTTTCTTT. The chain combines TRBV2 with TRBJ1-1, with D uncertain. V was pared by 6 bases and J by 5 bases, with 19 bases between. From germline, CDR1 is SNHLY and CDR2 FYNNEI. The CDR3 is made up of 15 amino acids.

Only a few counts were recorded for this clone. CDR3 nucleotide sequence: TGTGCCAGCAGTTTCTGGACTCACCGTGAGGATACGCAGTATTTT. This encodes CASSFWTHREDTQYF. The genes are TRBV28 and TRBJ2-3; D might be TRBD2 (5 bases). V was shortened by 3 bases and J by 6 bases, with 16 bases between the two germline ends. The CDR3 is 15 residues long. Germline-derived CDR1 and CDR2 are MDHEN and SYDVKM.

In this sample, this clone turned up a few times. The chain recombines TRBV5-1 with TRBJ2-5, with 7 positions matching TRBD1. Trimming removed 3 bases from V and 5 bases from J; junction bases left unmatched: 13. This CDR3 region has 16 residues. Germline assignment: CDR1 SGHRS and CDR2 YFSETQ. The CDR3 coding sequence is TGCGCCAGCAGCTCGACCCGTACAGGGGTGGGCGAGACCCAGTACTTC. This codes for CASSSTRTGVGETQYF.

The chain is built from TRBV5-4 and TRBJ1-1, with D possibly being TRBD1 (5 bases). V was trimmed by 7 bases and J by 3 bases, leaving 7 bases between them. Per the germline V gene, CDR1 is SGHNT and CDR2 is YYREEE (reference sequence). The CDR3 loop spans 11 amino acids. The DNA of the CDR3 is TGTGCCAGCGAAGGGGACACTGAAGCTTTCTTT. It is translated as CASEGDTEAFF.